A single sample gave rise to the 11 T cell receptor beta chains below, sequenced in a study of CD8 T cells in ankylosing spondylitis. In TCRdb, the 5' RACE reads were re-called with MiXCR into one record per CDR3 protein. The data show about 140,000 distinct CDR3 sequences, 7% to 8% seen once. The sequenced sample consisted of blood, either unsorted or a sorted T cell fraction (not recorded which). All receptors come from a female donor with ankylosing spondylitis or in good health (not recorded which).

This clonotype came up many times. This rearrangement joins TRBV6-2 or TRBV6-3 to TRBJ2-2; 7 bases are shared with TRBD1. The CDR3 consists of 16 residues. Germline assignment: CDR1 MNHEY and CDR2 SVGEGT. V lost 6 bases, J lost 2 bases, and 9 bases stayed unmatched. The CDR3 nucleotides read TGTGCCAGCAGCAGCCCGGGACAGTCTAACACCGGGGAGCTGTTTTTT. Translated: CASSSPGQSNTGELFF.

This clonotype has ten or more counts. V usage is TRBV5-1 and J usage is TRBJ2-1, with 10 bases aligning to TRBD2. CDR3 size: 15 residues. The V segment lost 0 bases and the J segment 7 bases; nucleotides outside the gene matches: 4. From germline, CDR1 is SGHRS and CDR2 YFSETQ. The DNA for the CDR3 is TGCGCCAGCAGCTTGGGAGCTAGCGGGGGAAATGAGCAGTTCTTC. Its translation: CASSLGASGGNEQFF.

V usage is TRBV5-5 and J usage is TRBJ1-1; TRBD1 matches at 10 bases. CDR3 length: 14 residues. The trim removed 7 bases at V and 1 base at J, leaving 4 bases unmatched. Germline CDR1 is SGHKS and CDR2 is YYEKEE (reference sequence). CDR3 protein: CASARTGGNTEAFF. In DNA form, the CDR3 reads TGTGCCAGCGCACGGACAGGGGGGAACACTGAAGCTTTCTTT.

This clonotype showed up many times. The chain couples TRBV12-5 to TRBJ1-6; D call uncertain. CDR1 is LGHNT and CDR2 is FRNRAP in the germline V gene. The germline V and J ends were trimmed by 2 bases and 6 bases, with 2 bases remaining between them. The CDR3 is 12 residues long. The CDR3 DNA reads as TGTGCTAGTGGTTTGAGTAATTCACCCCTCCACTTT. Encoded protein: CASGLSNSPLHF. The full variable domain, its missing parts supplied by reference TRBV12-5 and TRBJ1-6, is DARVTQTPRHKVTEMGQEVTMRCQPILGHNTVFWYRQTMMQGLELLAYFRNRAPLDDSGMPKDRFSAEMPDATLATLKIQPSEPRDSAVYFCASGLSNSPLHFGNGTRLTVT.

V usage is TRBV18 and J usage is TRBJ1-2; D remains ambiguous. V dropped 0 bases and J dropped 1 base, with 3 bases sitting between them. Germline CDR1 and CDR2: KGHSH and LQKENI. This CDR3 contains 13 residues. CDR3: CASSPPDNYGYTF. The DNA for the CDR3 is TGTGCCAGCTCACCACCGGATAACTATGGCTACACCTTC.

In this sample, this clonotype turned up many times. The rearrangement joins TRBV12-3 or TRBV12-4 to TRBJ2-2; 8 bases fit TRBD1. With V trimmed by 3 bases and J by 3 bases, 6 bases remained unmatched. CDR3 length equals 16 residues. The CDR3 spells CASSFLGQGYTGELFF. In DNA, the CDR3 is TGTGCCAGCAGTTTTCTCGGACAGGGTTACACCGGGGAGCTGTTTTTT.

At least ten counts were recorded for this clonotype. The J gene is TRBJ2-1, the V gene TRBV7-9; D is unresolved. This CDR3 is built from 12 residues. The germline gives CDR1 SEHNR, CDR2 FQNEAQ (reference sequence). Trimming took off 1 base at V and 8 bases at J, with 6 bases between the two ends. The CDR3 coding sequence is TGTGCCAGCAGCTTAGATACGGATGAGCAGTTCTTC. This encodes CASSLDTDEQFF.

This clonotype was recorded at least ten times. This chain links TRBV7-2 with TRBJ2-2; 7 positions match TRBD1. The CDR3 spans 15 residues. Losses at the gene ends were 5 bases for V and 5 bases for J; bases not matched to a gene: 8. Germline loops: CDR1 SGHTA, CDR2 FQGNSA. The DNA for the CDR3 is TGTGCCAGCAGCAATAAGAACAGGGGTACCGGGGAGCTGTTTTTT. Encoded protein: CASSNKNRGTGELFF.

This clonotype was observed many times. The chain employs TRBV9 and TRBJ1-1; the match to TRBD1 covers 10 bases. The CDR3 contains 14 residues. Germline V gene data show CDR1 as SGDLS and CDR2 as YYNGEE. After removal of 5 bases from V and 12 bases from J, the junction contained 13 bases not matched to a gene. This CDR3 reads CASSQIDRGRNTFF. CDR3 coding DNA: TGTGCCAGCAGTCAAATAGACAGGGGGCGGAATACTTTCTTT.

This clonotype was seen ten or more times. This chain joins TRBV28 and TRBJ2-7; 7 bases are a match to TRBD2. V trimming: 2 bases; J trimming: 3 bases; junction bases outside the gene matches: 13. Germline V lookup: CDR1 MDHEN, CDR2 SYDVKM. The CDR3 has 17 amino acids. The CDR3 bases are TGTGCCAGCAGTTTACCAAAACAAGGACTAGTAAACTACGAGCAGTACTTC. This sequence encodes CASSLPKQGLVNYEQYF.

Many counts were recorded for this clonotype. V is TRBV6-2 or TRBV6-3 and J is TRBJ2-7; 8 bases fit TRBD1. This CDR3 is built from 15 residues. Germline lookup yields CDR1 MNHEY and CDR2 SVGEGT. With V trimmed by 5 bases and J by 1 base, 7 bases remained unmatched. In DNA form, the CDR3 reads TGTGCCAGCAGTCGGACAGGGATTTTTTCCTACGAGCAGTACTTC. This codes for CASSRTGIFSYEQYF.